These T cell receptor beta chains were read from a single sample in a study of T cell responses to AZD1222 COVID-19 vaccine. The data were produced by immunoSEQ multiplex PCR, yet TCRdb's version contains in-frame clones alone and is incomplete. The sample consists of 150,000 or so clones, roughly nine tenths of them appearing once. Sequences were derived from peripheral blood, sampled on day 0 of AZD1222 vaccination. These receptor sequences come from an adult in good health. Each CDR3 is given with its conserved first and last residue. The D gene is left open where the match is weak. Not every row has a clone size; where given, it reads once, few, many or a size class.

d_call,v_call,cdr3_length,j_call,clone_size,cdr3_aa,cdr3_nt
TRBD1,TRBV7-6,15,TRBJ2-7,once,CASSLAGTESYEQYF,TGTGCCAGCAGCTTAGCCGGGACAGAGTCCTACGAGCAGTACTTC
TRBD2,TRBV19,17,TRBJ2-7,.,CASSKTVTSGRAGEQYF,TGTGCCAGTAGCAAGACCGTGACTAGCGGGAGAGCTGGAGAGCAGTACTTC
.,TRBV7-3,16,TRBJ2-2,.,CASSLTGQTNTGELFF,TGTGCCAGCAGCTTAACCGGACAGACGAACACCGGGGAGCTGTTTTTT
.,TRBV6-5,11,TRBJ2-1,.,CASRTSFEQFF,TGTGCCAGCAGGACTAGTTTCGAGCAGTTCTTC
.,TRBV7-9,15,TRBJ2-2,.,CASSSDASRGSELFF,TGTGCCAGCAGCTCGGACGCGAGTCGGGGGTCGGAGCTGTTTTTT
TRBD2,TRBV4-3,17,TRBJ2-3,.,CASSQDPIAGGTDTQYF,TGCGCCAGCAGCCAAGATCCCATAGCGGGAGGGACAGATACGCAGTATTTT
.,TRBV28,13,TRBJ1-2,.,CASSPSYNYGYTF,TGTGCCAGCAGTCCCTCTTACAACTATGGCTACACCTTC
.,TRBV28,12,TRBJ2-7,.,CARATALGEQYF,TGTGCCAGAGCGACAGCCTTGGGCGAGCAGTACTTC
.,TRBV4-2,15,TRBJ1-5,.,CASSQDTGSNQPQHF,TGTGCCAGCAGCCAAGATACGGGGAGCAATCAGCCCCAGCATTTT
.,TRBV10-3,12,TRBJ1-2,.,CAIGWVVYGYTF,TGTGCCATCGGTTGGGTCGTCTATGGCTACACCTTC
TRBD2,TRBV11-1,16,TRBJ2-1,.,CASSPGLAAPPNEQFF,TGTGCCAGCAGCCCGGGACTAGCGGCCCCCCCCAATGAGCAGTTCTTC
.,TRBV3-1/TRBV3-2,13,TRBJ2-5,.,CASSPSREKTQYF,TGTGCCAGCAGCCCGTCTCGGGAAAAGACCCAGTACTTC
TRBD2,TRBV11-2,15,TRBJ2-2,.,CASRTSGGVSGELFF,TGTGCCAGCAGGACTAGCGGGGGCGTGAGCGGGGAGCTGTTTTTT
.,TRBV21-1,16,TRBJ2-7,.,CASSGAGQPFSYEQYF,TGTGCCAGCAGCGGGGCCGGACAGCCGTTCTCCTACGAGCAGTACTTC
.,TRBV9,15,TRBJ2-2,.,CASSVVAGTTGELFF,TGTGCCAGCAGCGTAGTCGCAGGGACCACCGGGGAGCTGTTTTTT
.,TRBV28,16,TRBJ1-2,.,CASSLPGHQGYYGYTF,TGTGCCAGCAGTTTACCAGGTCACCAGGGTTACTATGGCTACACCTTC
.,TRBV28,15,TRBJ1-1,.,CASRPKGGAGTEAFF,TGTGCCAGCAGGCCTAAGGGCGGGGCGGGCACTGAAGCTTTCTTT
.,TRBV7-2,14,TRBJ2-6,.,CASGRSSGANVLTF,TGTGCCAGCGGCCGGAGCTCTGGGGCCAACGTCCTGACTTTC
.,TRBV4-1,15,TRBJ1-1,once,CASSQDYGRVTEAFF,TGCGCCAGCAGCCAAGATTACGGCAGGGTAACTGAAGCTTTCTTT
.,TRBV3-1/TRBV3-2,12,TRBJ1-4,.,CASSQRLGKLFF,TGTGCCAGCAGCCAAAGGCTGGGAAAACTGTTTTTT
.,TRBV5-6,16,TRBJ2-7,.,CASSPSPGTGVYEQYF,TGTGCCAGCAGCCCCTCCCCCGGGACGGGAGTCTACGAGCAGTACTTC
.,TRBV7-2,13,TRBJ1-2,.,CASSTYRAGGYTF,TGTGCCAGCAGCACTTACAGGGCGGGTGGCTACACCTTC
TRBD1,TRBV28,16,TRBJ1-6,.,CASSFQGQGGGSPLHF,TGTGCCAGCAGTTTCCAGGGACAGGGGGGGGGTTCACCCCTCCACTTT
.,TRBV5-6,15,TRBJ1-4,.,CASSFTGTTNEKLFF,TGTGCCAGCAGCTTCACAGGGACCACTAATGAAAAACTGTTTTTT
.,TRBV27,14,TRBJ2-7,once,CASSAGAKGHEQYF,TGTGCCAGCAGCGCCGGGGCCAAAGGCCACGAGCAGTACTTC
.,TRBV6-5,13,TRBJ2-5,.,CASSYPGSETQYF,TGTGCCAGCAGTTATCCAGGGTCGGAGACCCAGTACTTC
TRBD1,TRBV5-1,14,TRBJ1-6,.,CASSIGQGNSPLHF,TGCGCCAGCAGCATCGGACAGGGGAATTCACCCCTCCACTTT
.,TRBV12-2,18,TRBJ2-1,once,CASRSCGLAGRFYNEQFF,TGTGCAAGTCGCTCCTGTGGTCTAGCGGGTAGGTTCTACAATGAGCAGTTCTTC
.,TRBV6-6,17,TRBJ1-5,.,CASSPSGGGLRNQPQHF,TGTGCCAGCAGTCCATCGGGGGGGGGCCTTCGCAATCAGCCCCAGCATTTT
.,TRBV19,12,TRBJ1-1,.,CASSLGSREAFF,TGTGCCAGTAGTCTGGGCAGCAGGGAAGCTTTCTTT
TRBD1,TRBV5-1,14,TRBJ2-1,.,CASGLTGGRGEQFF,TGCGCCAGCGGTTTGACAGGGGGTAGGGGTGAGCAGTTCTTC
TRBD1,TRBV28,13,TRBJ1-2,.,CASSSGTVYGYTF,TGTGCCAGCAGTTCCGGGACAGTGTATGGCTACACCTTC
.,TRBV18,11,TRBJ2-5,.,CASSSPGTQYF,TGTGCCAGCTCATCCCCGGGGACCCAGTACTTC
.,TRBV7-2,15,TRBJ2-7,.,CASSLDIGTHYEQYF,TGTGCCAGCAGCTTAGATATTGGAACGCACTACGAGCAGTACTTC
.,TRBV3-1/TRBV3-2,12,TRBJ1-4,.,CASSQGYEKLFF,TGTGCCAGCAGCCAAGGTTATGAAAAACTGTTTTTT
.,TRBV3-1/TRBV3-2,13,TRBJ2-7,.,CASSKGDMYEQYF,TGTGCCAGCAGCAAAGGAGACATGTACGAGCAGTACTTC
.,TRBV6-6,16,TRBJ1-6,few,CASSFSTDPYNSPLHF,TGTGCCAGCAGTTTCTCGACGGACCCTTATAATTCACCCCTCCACTTT
.,TRBV6-1,13,TRBJ2-5,.,CASSEYTGETQYF,TGTGCCAGCAGTGAATATACAGGAGAGACCCAGTACTTC
.,TRBV5-3,15,TRBJ2-7,.,CARSLEGPYSYEQYF,TGTGCCAGAAGCTTGGAGGGCCCCTACTCCTACGAGCAGTACTTC
TRBD1,TRBV9,15,TRBJ1-4,.,CASSVRQGTNEKLFF,TGTGCCAGCAGCGTACGACAGGGAACTAATGAAAAACTGTTTTTT
TRBD1,TRBV6-5,14,TRBJ1-1,.,CASKTDRGHTEAFF,TGTGCCAGCAAGACGGACAGGGGGCACACTGAAGCTTTCTTT
.,TRBV2,14,TRBJ1-6,.,CASSWDLGDSPLHF,TGTGCCAGCAGCTGGGATCTGGGGGATTCACCCCTCCACTTT
.,TRBV6-5,12,TRBJ1-2,.,CASSPLGSGYTF,TGTGCCAGCAGTCCCCTGGGGTCTGGCTACACCTTC
.,TRBV5-4,18,TRBJ2-6,.,CASSLAWGQNSGANVLTF,TGTGCCAGCAGCTTGGCATGGGGCCAAAACTCTGGGGCCAACGTCCTGACTTTC
TRBD2,TRBV7-2,19,TRBJ2-2,.,CASSDPGLAGGFNTGELFF,TGTGCCAGCAGCGATCCGGGACTAGCGGGAGGGTTTAACACCGGGGAGCTGTTTTTT
.,TRBV5-4,13,TRBJ2-3,.,CASSKPGEDTQYF,TGTGCCAGCAGCAAACCAGGAGAGGATACGCAGTATTTT
TRBD2,TRBV7-9,18,TRBJ2-1,.,CASSPGTSGSFAYNEQFF,TGTGCCAGCAGCCCCGGGACTAGCGGGAGCTTCGCCTACAATGAGCAGTTCTTC
TRBD2,TRBV5-6,15,TRBJ2-5,.,CASSYRLAGGETQYF,TGTGCCAGCAGCTACAGACTAGCGGGAGGAGAGACCCAGTACTTC
.,TRBV4-1,15,TRBJ1-5,.,CASSPRFGYNQPQHF,TGCGCCAGCAGCCCACGGTTTGGTTACAATCAGCCCCAGCATTTT
TRBD2,TRBV5-5,15,TRBJ2-7,.,CASSRGSPGGYEQYF,TGTGCCAGCAGCCGCGGGAGTCCCGGCGGGTACGAGCAGTACTTC
.,TRBV28,16,TRBJ2-1,.,CASNSGATGSYNEQFF,TGTGCCAGCAACTCGGGGGCGACCGGGTCCTACAATGAGCAGTTCTTC
.,TRBV7-2,13,TRBJ1-1,.,CASSLEGRTEAFF,TGTGCCAGCAGCTTAGAGGGGCGGACTGAAGCTTTCTTT
.,TRBV9,14,TRBJ2-7,.,CASSAGPLAGEQYF,TGTGCCAGCAGCGCAGGTCCACTGGCCGGGGAGCAGTACTTC
.,TRBV5-1,16,TRBJ1-1,.,CASSLDPAGQWTEAFF,TGCGCCAGCAGCTTGGACCCGGCAGGGCAATGGACTGAAGCTTTCTTT
TRBD1,TRBV7-2,16,TRBJ1-2,.,CASSNSAASGGGGYTF,TGTGCCAGCAGCAATTCAGCCGCCTCAGGGGGCGGTGGCTACACCTTC